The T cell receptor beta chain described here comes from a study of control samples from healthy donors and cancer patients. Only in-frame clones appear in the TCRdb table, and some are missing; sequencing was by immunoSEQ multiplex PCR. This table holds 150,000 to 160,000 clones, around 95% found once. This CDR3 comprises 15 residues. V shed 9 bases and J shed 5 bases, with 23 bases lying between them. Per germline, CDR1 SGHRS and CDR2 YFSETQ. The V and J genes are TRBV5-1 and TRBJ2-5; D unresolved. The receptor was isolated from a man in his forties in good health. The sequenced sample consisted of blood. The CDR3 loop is CATKQTTSSVETQYF. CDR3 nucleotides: TGCGCCACCAAACAAACGACTTCCAGCGTGGAGACCCAGTACTTC.